This paragraph covers one T cell receptor (beta chain) sequence. The data belong to a study of blood T cell repertoires in COVID-19. V gave up 6 bases and J gave up 5 bases, with 17 bases separating them. The germline CDR1 and CDR2 sequences are MDHEN and SYDVKM. The CDR3 consists of 15 residues. TCRdb's copy holds only in-frame clones and misses some; the assay was immunoSEQ multiplex PCR. The data contain about 310,000 clones, around 92% of them seen just once; the ten biggest clones take up roughly a tenth. The J gene is TRBJ1-5, the V gene TRBV28; D is possibly TRBD1 (5 bases). This clonotype originated in a woman aged 25-40 years who had recovered from COVID-19. The specimen sequenced was PBMCs or T cells enriched from blood (not recorded which). In DNA, the CDR3 is TGTGCCAGCAGCAAGATTCTCACGACAGATCAGCCCCAGCATTTT. Protein: CASSKILTTDQPQHF.